Below, 20 T cell receptor beta chains from the same sample are listed, as sequenced in a study of blood T cell repertoires in COVID-19. The table came from immunoSEQ multiplex PCR; TCRdb's copy has only in-frame clones and leaves some out. The data contain some 320,000 clones, about 88% of them singletons. Sequencing used PBMCs or T cells enriched from blood (not recorded which). Receptor source: a man aged 60-69 years who had recovered from COVID-19.

This clone has just one count. The chain has TRBV19 and TRBJ1-3, with TRBD1 as a possible D gene (6 bases). The CDR3 runs 19 residues. Trimming took off 4 bases at V and 0 bases at J, with 22 bases between the two ends. Germline V gene lookup returns CDR1 LNHDA and CDR2 SQIVND (reference sequence). CDR3 loop: CASSKDPGRGHSSGNTIYF. The CDR3 nucleotides read TGTGCCAGTAGTAAAGATCCAGGTCGGGGACACAGCTCTGGAAACACCATATATTTT.

This sequence joins TRBV13 and TRBJ2-2; perhaps TRBD1 as D (6 bases). With 0 bases removed from V and 5 bases from J, the gap between germline ends came to 10 bases. This CDR3 spans 15 amino acids. CDR1 and CDR2 from the germline V gene are PRHDT and FYEKMQ (reference sequence). The CDR3 is CASSLGAGDTGELFF. The DNA of the CDR3 is TGTGCCAGCAGCTTAGGGGCAGGGGATACCGGGGAGCTGTTTTTT.

The chain couples TRBV6-5 to TRBJ1-5, with D unresolved. The germline V gene has CDR1 MNHEY and CDR2 SVGAGI. This CDR3 has 13 residues. The V and J ends lost 5 bases and 10 bases respectively, with 15 bases between them. The CDR3 DNA reads as TGTGCCAGCAGTCCGAAAATCAAACTACCCCAGCATTTT. Its translation is CASSPKIKLPQHF.

V is TRBV4-2 and J is TRBJ2-7, with a tentative D call TRBD1 (5 bases). Germline CDR1 LGHNA, CDR2 YNFKEQ. The CDR3 contains 16 residues. Trimming cost V 1 base and J 6 bases, with 19 bases left between them. The CDR3 DNA is TGTGCCAGCAGCCAAGCCGATCGACAGTCGGTGGGCGAGCAGTACTTC. It specifies CASSQADRQSVGEQYF.

V and J are TRBV9 and TRBJ2-1; 7 bases are a match to TRBD1. This CDR3 has 14 residues. The junction had 10 bases not matched to a gene; V was cut back by 4 bases and J by 9 bases. Germline-derived CDR1 and CDR2 are SGDLS and YYNGEE. Written as DNA, the CDR3 is TGTGCCAGCAGCCCAGGGGGTCTAGACGTTGAGCAGTTCTTC. Translation: CASSPGGLDVEQFF.

This clone is a singleton in its sample. The CDR3 loop is CASNRDTYEQYF. DNA for the CDR3: TGCGCCAGCAACCGGGACACCTACGAGCAGTACTTC. The chain is built from TRBV5-1 and TRBJ2-7, with D perhaps TRBD1 (6 bases). This CDR3 spans 12 amino acids. V lost 6 bases to trimming and J lost 2 bases, with 9 bases between them. Germline V gene data show CDR1 as SGHRS and CDR2 as YFSETQ. Variable domain in full (rest from reference TRBV5-1 and TRBJ2-7): KAGVTQTPRYLIKTRGQQVTLSCSPISGHRSVSWYQQTPGQGLQFLFEYFSETQRNKGNFPGRFSGRQFSNSRSEMNVSTLELGDSALYLCASNRDTYEQYFGPGTRLTVT.

The chain recombines TRBV7-2 with TRBJ2-7; 7 bases match TRBD1. Germline assignment: CDR1 SGHTA and CDR2 FQGNSA. Losses at the gene ends were 4 bases for V and 3 bases for J; bases not matched to a gene: 6. There are 14 residues in the CDR3. For the CDR3, the DNA is TGTGCCAGCAGCTGGACCACAGGGGACTACGAGCAGTACTTC. This encodes CASSWTTGDYEQYF.

The J gene is TRBJ1-1, the V gene TRBV10-2, with unresolved D. The germline V and J ends were trimmed by 8 bases and 0 bases, with 13 bases remaining between them. This CDR3 comprises 14 residues. The germline V gene has CDR1 WSHSY and CDR2 SAAADI. CDR3 residues: CASCGIYMNTEAFF. CDR3 sequence (DNA): TGCGCCAGCTGCGGAATATACATGAACACTGAAGCTTTCTTT.

The CDR3 region is CASSLGTAGELFF. The DNA of the CDR3 is TGTGCCAGCAGCCTGGGCACGGCGGGGGAGCTGTTTTTT. The gene calls are TRBV12-3 or TRBV12-4 and TRBJ2-2; D gene ambiguous. Between the trimmed V and J ends, which lost 6 bases and 8 bases, there was a span of 13 bases. The CDR3 runs to 13 residues.

This clone occurred once. The rearrangement uses TRBV9 and TRBJ1-1; D gene ambiguous. Trimming removed 2 bases at V and 4 bases at J, with 12 bases between. The CDR3 is 14 amino acids. Germline V gives CDR1 SGDLS, CDR2 YYNGEE. The CDR3 here is CASSVDSVTTEAFF. The CDR3 bases are TGTGCCAGCAGCGTGGACTCGGTGACCACTGAAGCTTTCTTT.

The chain employs TRBV24-1 and TRBJ1-4; no definite D call. The CDR3 sequence is 14 residues long. The V and J ends lost 3 bases and 8 bases respectively, with 12 bases between them. Germline V gene data show CDR1 as KGHDR and CDR2 as SFDVKD. The CDR3 sequence: CATSDPRGSEKLFF. DNA of the CDR3: TGTGCCACCAGTGATCCCCGGGGTTCAGAAAAACTGTTTTTT.

V usage is TRBV3-1 (or the pseudogene TRBV3-2) and J usage is TRBJ2-3; 8 bases line up with TRBD2. V gave up 5 bases and J gave up 2 bases; unmatched junction bases: 9. The V gene's germline CDR1 is LGHDT and CDR2 YNNKEL (reference sequence). This CDR3 comprises 16 residues. CDR3 region: CASSAGAGETTDTQYF. The CDR3 DNA reads TGTGCCAGCAGCGCAGGAGCGGGGGAGACCACAGATACGCAGTATTTT.

This clone was seen just once. V usage is TRBV6-4 and J usage is TRBJ2-7, with D unresolved. From germline, CDR1 is MRHNA and CDR2 SNTAGT. This CDR3 contains 15 residues. With 2 bases removed from V and 0 bases from J, the gap between germline ends came to 11 bases. CDR3 sequence (DNA): TGTGCCAGCAGTGACGAGAAAGAGGCCTCCTACGAGCAGTACTTC. Its protein product is CASSDEKEASYEQYF.

The chain carries TRBV19 and TRBJ2-7; D is possibly TRBD1 (5 bases). The germline gives CDR1 LNHDA, CDR2 SQIVND (reference sequence). The CDR3 has 14 residues. The V end lost 3 bases, the J end lost 3 bases, and 12 bases lay between the germline ends. The CDR3 region is CASSIAHRFYEQYF. CDR3 coding DNA: TGTGCCAGTAGTATTGCCCACAGGTTCTACGAGCAGTACTTC.

The chain employs TRBV6-5 and TRBJ1-3; 8 bases agree with TRBD1. Germline V lookup: CDR1 MNHEY, CDR2 SVGAGI. J gave up 2 bases and V 6 bases, and 3 bases lay outside the gene matches. This CDR3 is built from 14 residues. This CDR3 is CASRSTGAGNTIYF. The CDR3 coding sequence is TGTGCCAGCAGGTCGACAGGGGCTGGAAACACCATATATTTT.

This chain uses TRBV3-1 (or the pseudogene TRBV3-2) with TRBJ2-2; unclear D gene. CDR3 length equals 14 residues. CDR1 and CDR2 (germline): LGHDT, YNNKEL (reference sequence). The V and J ends lost 0 bases and 6 bases respectively, with 8 bases between them. CDR3 nucleotide sequence: TGTGCCAGCAGCCAAGAACTATTAGCCGGGGAGCTGTTTTTT. Amino acids: CASSQELLAGELFF.

The chain couples TRBV2 to TRBJ1-5; D ambiguous. With 3 bases removed from V and 0 bases from J, the gap between germline ends came to 6 bases. Germline V gene lookup returns CDR1 SNHLY and CDR2 FYNNEI. This CDR3 has 14 amino acids. CDR3 coding DNA: TGTGCCAGCAGTGATGAGCATAGCAATCAGCCCCAGCATTTT. It is translated as CASSDEHSNQPQHF.

V and J are TRBV10-3 and TRBJ2-4; D perhaps matches TRBD1 (6 bases). Per the germline V gene, CDR1 is ENHRY and CDR2 is SYGVKD. V was cut by 0 bases and J by 0 bases, with 18 bases left in between. The CDR3 is 19 amino acids. The CDR3 loop reads CAISESMVRQALAKNIQYF. In DNA, the CDR3 is TGTGCCATCAGTGAGTCGATGGTTAGACAGGCATTAGCCAAAAACATTCAGTACTTC.

The V and J genes are TRBV15 and TRBJ1-1; D call uncertain. The germline V and J ends were trimmed by 0 bases and 5 bases, with 7 bases remaining between them. CDR1 and CDR2 from the germline V gene are LNHNV and YYDKDF (reference sequence). The CDR3 consists of 13 residues. Written as DNA, the CDR3 is TGTGCCACCAGCAGAGATTCGGGGACTGAAGCTTTCTTT. Translated: CATSRDSGTEAFF.

V usage is TRBV30 and J usage is TRBJ2-3, with 8 nucleotides matching TRBD2. This CDR3 region has 15 residues. Germline V CDR1 and CDR2: GTSNPN, SVGIG (reference sequence). Trimming took 3 bases from V and 0 from J; bases not matched to a gene: 5. Here the CDR3 DNA reads TGTGCCTGGAGGTTCGGGGGGGCAAGCACAGATACGCAGTATTTT. Amino acid sequence: CAWRFGGASTDTQYF.